This TCR beta chain came from a study of T cell responses to AZD1222 COVID-19 vaccine. Across the whole study: Second doses were pooled across both intervals (about 4 or about 12 weeks).

Worth noting for this clone: The antigen remains undetermined.

TCRdb's copy holds only in-frame clones and misses some; the assay was immunoSEQ multiplex PCR. Seen here are fewer than 120,000 clones, approximately 90% observed once, and the top ten hold about 7.8%. Germline V gene sequence: CDR1 SGHKS, CDR2 YYEKEE (reference sequence). V trimming: 0 bases; J trimming: 0 bases; junction bases outside the gene matches: 6. CDR3 size: 17 residues. General study points: There were mostly white British donors and more females than males, and clonal diversity was possibly underestimated. All repertoire sampling was performed exclusively after the peak T cell response.

The rearrangement joins TRBV5-5 to TRBJ2-3; 8 bases fit TRBD2. This TCR derives from an adult in good health. Sequencing used peripheral blood, obtained on day 0 of AZD1222 vaccination. The CDR3 is CASSLVRGGYSTDTQYF. CDR3 nucleotides: TGTGCCAGCAGCTTGGTACGGGGGGGTTATAGCACAGATACGCAGTATTTT.